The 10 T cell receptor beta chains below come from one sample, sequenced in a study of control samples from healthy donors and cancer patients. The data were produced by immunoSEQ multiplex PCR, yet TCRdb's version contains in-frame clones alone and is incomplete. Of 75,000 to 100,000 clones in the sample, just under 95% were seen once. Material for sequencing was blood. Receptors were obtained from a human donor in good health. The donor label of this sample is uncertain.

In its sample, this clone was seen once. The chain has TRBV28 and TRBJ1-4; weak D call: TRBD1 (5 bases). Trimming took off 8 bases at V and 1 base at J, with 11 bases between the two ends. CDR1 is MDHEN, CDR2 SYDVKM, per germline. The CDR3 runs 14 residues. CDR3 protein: CASLVGGTNEKLFF. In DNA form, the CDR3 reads TGTGCCAGCCTGGTCGGGGGAACTAATGAAAAACTGTTTTTT.

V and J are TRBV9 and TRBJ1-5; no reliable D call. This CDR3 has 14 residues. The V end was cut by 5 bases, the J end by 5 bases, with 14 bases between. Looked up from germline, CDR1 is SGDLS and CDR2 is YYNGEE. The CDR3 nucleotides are TGTGCCAGCAGTGTGGGCGAGGTGGATCAGCCCCAGCATTTT. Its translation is CASSVGEVDQPQHF.

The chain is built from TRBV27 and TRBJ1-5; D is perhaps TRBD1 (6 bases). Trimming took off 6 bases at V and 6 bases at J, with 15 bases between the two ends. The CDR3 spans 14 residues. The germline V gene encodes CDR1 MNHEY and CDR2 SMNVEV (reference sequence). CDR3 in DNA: TGTGCCAGCAGATCTCTGGGGGCGAGTCAGCCCCAGCATTTT. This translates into CASRSLGASQPQHF.

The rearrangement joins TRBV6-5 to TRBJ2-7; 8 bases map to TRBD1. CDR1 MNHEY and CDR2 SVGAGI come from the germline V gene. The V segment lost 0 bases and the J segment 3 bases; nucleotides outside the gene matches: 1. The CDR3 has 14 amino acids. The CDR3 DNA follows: TGTGCCAGCAGTTACTCAGGGACAGGCTACGAGCAGTACTTC. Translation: CASSYSGTGYEQYF.

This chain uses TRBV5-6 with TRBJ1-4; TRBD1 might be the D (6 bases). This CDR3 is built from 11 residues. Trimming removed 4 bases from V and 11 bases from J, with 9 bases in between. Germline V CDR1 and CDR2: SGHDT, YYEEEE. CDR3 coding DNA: TGTGCCAGCAGCCTGAGGGGGAAACTGTTTTTT. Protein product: CASSLRGKLFF. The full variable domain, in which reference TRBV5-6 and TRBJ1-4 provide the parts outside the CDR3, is DAGVTQSPTHLIKTRGQQVTLRCSPKSGHDTVSWYQQALGQGPQFIFQYYEEEERQRGNFPDRFSGHQFPNYSSELNVNALLLGDSALYLCASSLRGKLFFGSGTQLSVL.

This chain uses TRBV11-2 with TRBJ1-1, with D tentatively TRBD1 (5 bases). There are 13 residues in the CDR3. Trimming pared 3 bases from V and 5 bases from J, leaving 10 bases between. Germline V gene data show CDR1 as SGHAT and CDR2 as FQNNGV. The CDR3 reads CASSLGSGTEAFF. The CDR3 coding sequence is TGTGCCAGCAGCTTGGGGTCAGGGACTGAAGCTTTCTTT.

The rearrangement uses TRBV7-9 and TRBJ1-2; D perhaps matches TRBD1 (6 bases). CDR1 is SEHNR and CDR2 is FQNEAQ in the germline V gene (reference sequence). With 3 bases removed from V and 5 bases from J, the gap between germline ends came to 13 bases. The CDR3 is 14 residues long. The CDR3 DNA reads TGTGCCAGCAGCTTTAGGGCAGGGGAATATGGCTACACCTTC. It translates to CASSFRAGEYGYTF. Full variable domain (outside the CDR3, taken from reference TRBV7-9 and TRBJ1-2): DTGVSQNPRHKITKRGQNVTFRCDPISEHNRLYWYRQTLGQGPEFLTYFQNEAQLEKSRLLSDRFSAERPKGSFSTLEIQRTEQGDSAMYLCASSFRAGEYGYTFGSGTRLTVV.

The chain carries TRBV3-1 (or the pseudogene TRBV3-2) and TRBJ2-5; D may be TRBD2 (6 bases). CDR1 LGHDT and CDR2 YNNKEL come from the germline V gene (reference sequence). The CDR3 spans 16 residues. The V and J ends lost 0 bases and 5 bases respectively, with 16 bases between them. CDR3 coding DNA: TGTGCCAGCAGCCAAGATACCGGACTACCCTTTGAGACCCAGTACTTC. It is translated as CASSQDTGLPFETQYF.

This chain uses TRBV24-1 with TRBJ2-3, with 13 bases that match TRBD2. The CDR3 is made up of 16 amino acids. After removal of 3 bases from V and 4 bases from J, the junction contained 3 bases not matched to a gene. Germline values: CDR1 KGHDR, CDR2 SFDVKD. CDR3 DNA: TGTGCCACCAGTGATACCGGACTAGCGGGAGCAGATACGCAGTATTTT. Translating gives CATSDTGLAGADTQYF.

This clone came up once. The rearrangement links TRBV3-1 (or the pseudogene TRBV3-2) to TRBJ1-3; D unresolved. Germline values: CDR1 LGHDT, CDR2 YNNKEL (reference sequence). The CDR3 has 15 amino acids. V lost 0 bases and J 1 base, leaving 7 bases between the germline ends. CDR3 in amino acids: CASSQDRTSGNTIYF. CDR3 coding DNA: TGTGCCAGCAGCCAAGATCGCACTTCTGGAAACACCATATATTTT.